Included here is one TCR beta chain sequence, with context. Its target is not known. The data derive from a study of cytotoxic CD8 clonotypes in ibrutinib-treated CLL. At the level of the study: Response samples were drawn at a median of approximately 11 months of treatment, range 6 to 36.

V lost 3 bases and J lost 0; bases outside the gene matches: 2. The CDR3 runs 15 residues. Germline V gene sequence: CDR1 SGHNT, CDR2 YYREEE (reference sequence). Whole-study findings and limits: Clonality grew at ibrutinib response; at progression, it decreased back toward baseline.

Assay: immunoSEQ multiplex PCR; the TCRdb copy retains only in-frame clones and omits some. Of 58,000 or so clones detected, approximately 62% appear once; the ten largest clones hold about 14%. The sample here was PBMCs, taken after 12 months of ibrutinib treatment. This receptor was taken from a human donor with chronic lymphocytic leukemia. V usage is TRBV5-4 and J usage is TRBJ1-3, with 8 bases aligning to TRBD1. CDR3 loop: CASSSGTGSGNTIYF. CDR3 DNA: TGTGCCAGCAGCTCGGGGACAGGCTCTGGAAACACCATATATTTT.